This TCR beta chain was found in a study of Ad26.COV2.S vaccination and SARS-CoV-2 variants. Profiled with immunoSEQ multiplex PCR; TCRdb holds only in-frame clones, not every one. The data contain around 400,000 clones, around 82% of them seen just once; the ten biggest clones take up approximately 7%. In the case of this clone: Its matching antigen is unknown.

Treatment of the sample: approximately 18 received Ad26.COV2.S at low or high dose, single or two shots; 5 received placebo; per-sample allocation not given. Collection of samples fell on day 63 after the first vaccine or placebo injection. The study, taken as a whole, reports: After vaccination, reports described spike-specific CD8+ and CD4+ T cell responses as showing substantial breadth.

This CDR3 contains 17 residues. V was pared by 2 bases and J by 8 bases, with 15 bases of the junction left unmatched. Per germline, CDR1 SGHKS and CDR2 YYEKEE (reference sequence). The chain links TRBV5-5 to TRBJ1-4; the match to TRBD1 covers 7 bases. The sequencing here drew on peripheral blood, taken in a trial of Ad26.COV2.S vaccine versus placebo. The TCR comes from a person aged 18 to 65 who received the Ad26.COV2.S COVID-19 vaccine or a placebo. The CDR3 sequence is CASSFPPWTGEGEKLFF. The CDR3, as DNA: TGTGCCAGCAGCTTCCCTCCCTGGACAGGCGAAGGGGAAAAACTGTTTTTT.